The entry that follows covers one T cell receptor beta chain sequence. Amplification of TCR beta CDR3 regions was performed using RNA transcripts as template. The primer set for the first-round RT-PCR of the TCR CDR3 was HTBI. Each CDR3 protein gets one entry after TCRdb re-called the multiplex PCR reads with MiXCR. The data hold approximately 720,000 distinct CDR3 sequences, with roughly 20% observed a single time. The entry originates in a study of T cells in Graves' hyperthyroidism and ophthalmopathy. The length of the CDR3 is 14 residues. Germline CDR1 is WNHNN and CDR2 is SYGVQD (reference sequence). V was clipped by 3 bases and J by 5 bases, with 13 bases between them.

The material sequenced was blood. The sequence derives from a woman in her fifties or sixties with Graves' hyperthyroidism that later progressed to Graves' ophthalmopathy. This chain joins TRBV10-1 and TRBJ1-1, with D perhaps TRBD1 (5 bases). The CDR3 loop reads CASSDRGPGTEAFF. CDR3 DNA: TGCGCCAGCAGTGATCGGGGCCCGGGGACTGAAGCTTTCTTT.